This T cell receptor (beta chain) derives from a study of response to subunit inactivated influenza vaccine. This clonotype was detected only a few times. The antigen is unknown. General study findings and limits: Researchers suggested that each seasonal influenza vaccination recruits few new T cells.

This CDR3 is 16 amino acids long. The germline V gene encodes CDR1 DFQATT and CDR2 SNEGSKA (reference sequence). Trimming took 6 bases from V and 0 from J; bases not matched to a gene: 14. Each CDR3 protein gets one entry after TCRdb re-called the RT-PCR reads with MiXCR. The sample includes 530,000 or so distinct CDR3 sequences, over 9.5% of them seen just once. V gene TRBV20-1 combines with J gene TRBJ2-7, with 7 bases fitting TRBD1. The specimen was PBMCs from blood, collected on the day of vaccination. This receptor was taken from a man aged 45 to 65 who received an inactivated influenza vaccine. CDR3 protein: CSASAMDRPLSYEQYF. CDR3 bases: TGCAGTGCCAGCGCGATGGACAGGCCCCTCTCCTACGAGCAGTACTTC.